The entry below describes one TCR beta chain. These data are taken from a study of blood T cells in healthy people across ages. The use of a sample-barcoded 5' primer and a J-beta primer mix characterized a second PCR of about 7 to 12 cycles. MiXCR was run by TCRdb on the 5' RACE reads, yielding one entry per CDR3 protein. This repertoire shows roughly 1.6 million distinct CDR3 sequences, 30% to 40% found once; its top ten account for approximately 10%. Trimming took off 5 bases at V and 9 bases at J, with 20 bases between the two ends. The germline V gene has CDR1 DFQATT and CDR2 SNEGSKA (reference sequence). The CDR3 loop spans 14 amino acids.

This receptor was identified in a woman in her twenties or thirties in good health. Sequenced: blood. The rearrangement uses TRBV20-1 and TRBJ2-1, with a possible D match to TRBD2 (6 bases). The CDR3 nucleotides read TGCAGTGCTGTCCCTAGCGTCCCTAGGGGTGAGCAGTTCTTC. Translated, it gives CSAVPSVPRGEQFF.